This T cell receptor beta chain was sequenced in a study of post-analysis software for immune sequencing data. Study context: Patients with relapsing-remitting, secondary progressive and progressive-relapsing multiple sclerosis courses were all represented.

Regarding the study as a whole: A significant reduction in normalized Chao1 diversity was observed in multiple sclerosis patients versus controls. When patients were compared with controls, about five TRBV segments were more frequent, TRBV5-6, TRBV5-1 and TRBV20-1 among them. Samples prepared in the same batch strongly co-clustered by F measure.

There are a few counts of this clonotype. The antigen remains unidentified. Germline-derived CDR1 and CDR2 are DFQATT and SNEGSKA (reference sequence). J gave up 5 bases and V 6 bases, and 8 bases lay outside the gene matches. There are 14 residues in the CDR3. Sequencing libraries made from TCR beta cDNA carried unique molecular identifiers. Out of roughly 1 to 11 million T cells, about 500,000 cDNA molecules were generated. TCRdb fed the PCR reads into MiXCR, producing one record per CDR3 protein. The sample carries hundreds of thousands of distinct CDR3 sequences, about 27% recorded once. This TCR was sampled from a girl aged 5-17 years with multiple sclerosis. The specimen sequenced was blood. The gene calls are TRBV20-1 and TRBJ2-1, with 9 bases matching TRBD1. DNA for the CDR3: TGCAGTGCCTACCCCGGGACAGGGCACAATGAGCAGTTCTTC. Amino acid sequence: CSAYPGTGHNEQFF.